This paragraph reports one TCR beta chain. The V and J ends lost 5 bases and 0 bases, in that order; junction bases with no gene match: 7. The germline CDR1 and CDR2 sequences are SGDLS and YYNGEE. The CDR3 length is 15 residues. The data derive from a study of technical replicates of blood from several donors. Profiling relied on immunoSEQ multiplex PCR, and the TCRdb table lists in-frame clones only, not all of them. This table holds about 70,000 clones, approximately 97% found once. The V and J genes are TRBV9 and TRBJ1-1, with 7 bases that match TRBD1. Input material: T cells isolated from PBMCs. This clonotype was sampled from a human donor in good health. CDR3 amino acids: CASRQGVSLNTEAFF. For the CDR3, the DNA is TGTGCCAGCAGGCAGGGGGTGAGTTTGAACACTGAAGCTTTCTTT.